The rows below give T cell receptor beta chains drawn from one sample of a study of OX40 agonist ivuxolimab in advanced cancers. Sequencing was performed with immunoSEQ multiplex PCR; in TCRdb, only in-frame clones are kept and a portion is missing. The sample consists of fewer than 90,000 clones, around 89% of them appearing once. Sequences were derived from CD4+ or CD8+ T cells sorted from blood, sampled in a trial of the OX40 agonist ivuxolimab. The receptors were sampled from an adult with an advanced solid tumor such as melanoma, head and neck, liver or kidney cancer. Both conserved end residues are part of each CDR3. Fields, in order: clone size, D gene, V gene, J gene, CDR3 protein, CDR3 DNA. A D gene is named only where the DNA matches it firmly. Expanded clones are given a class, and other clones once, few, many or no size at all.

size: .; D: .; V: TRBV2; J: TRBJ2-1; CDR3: CASSGGFYYNEQFF; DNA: TGTGCCAGCAGTGGGGGGTTTTACTACAATGAGCAGTTCTTC
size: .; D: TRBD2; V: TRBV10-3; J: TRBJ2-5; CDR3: CAISPGVAGGQETQYF; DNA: TGTGCCATCAGCCCCGGGGTAGCGGGAGGCCAAGAGACCCAGTACTTC
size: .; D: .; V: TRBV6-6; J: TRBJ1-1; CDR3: CASTITGYTEAFF; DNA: TGTGCCAGCACCATAACAGGGTACACTGAAGCTTTCTTT
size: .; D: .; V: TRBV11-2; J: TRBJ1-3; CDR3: CASSTPGNTIYF; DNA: TGTGCCAGCAGCACTCCTGGAAACACCATATATTTT
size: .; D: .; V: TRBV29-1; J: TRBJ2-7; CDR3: CSVGAGDGEQYF; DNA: TGCAGCGTTGGGGCTGGGGATGGCGAGCAGTACTTC
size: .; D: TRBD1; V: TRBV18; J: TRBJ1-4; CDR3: CASSGTEEKLFF; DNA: TGTGCCAGCTCAGGGACAGAAGAAAAACTGTTTTTT
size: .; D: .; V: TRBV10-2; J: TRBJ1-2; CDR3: CASSDKIFYGYTF; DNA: TGCGCCAGCAGTGATAAGATCTTCTATGGCTACACCTTC
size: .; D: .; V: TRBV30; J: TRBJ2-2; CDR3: CAWTPTDFGELFF; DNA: TGTGCCTGGACCCCTACCGATTTCGGGGAGCTGTTTTTT
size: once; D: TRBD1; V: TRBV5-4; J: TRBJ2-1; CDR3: CASSRRDSSYNEQFF; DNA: TGTGCCAGCAGCCGCCGGGACAGCTCCTACAATGAGCAGTTCTTC
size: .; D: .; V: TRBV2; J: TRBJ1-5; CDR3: CASRADRGVKPQHF; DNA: TGTGCCAGCAGGGCAGACAGAGGCGTAAAGCCCCAGCATTTT
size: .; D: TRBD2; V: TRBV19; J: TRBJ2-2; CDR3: CASSIRSASGSRGTGELFF; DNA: TGTGCCAGTAGTATCCGGTCCGCTAGCGGGAGTCGGGGCACCGGGGAGCTGTTTTTT
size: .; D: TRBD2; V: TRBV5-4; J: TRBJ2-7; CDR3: CASSWEGTSVEQYF; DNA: TGTGCCAGCAGCTGGGAGGGGACTAGCGTAGAGCAGTACTTC
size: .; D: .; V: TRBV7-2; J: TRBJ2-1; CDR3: CASTGGTTTGEQFF; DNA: TGTGCCAGCACGGGTGGGACAACCACCGGTGAGCAGTTCTTC
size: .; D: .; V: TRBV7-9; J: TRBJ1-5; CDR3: CASSLVAGEQPQHF; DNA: TGTGCCAGCAGCTTAGTAGCCGGTGAGCAGCCCCAGCATTTT
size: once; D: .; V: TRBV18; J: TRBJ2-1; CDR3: CASSLRDSSYNEQFF; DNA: TGTGCCAGCTCACTCCGGGACTCCTCCTACAATGAGCAGTTCTTC
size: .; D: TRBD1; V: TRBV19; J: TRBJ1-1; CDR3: CASSLGQGQGTEAFF; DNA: TGTGCCAGTAGTTTGGGACAGGGGCAGGGGACTGAAGCTTTCTTT
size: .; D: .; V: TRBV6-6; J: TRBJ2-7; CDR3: CASSGTSYEQYF; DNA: TGTGCCAGCTCTGGGACCTCCTACGAGCAGTACTTC
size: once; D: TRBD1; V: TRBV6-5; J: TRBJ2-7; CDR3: CASRRQGEMSEQYF; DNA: TGTGCCAGCAGACGACAGGGGGAGATGAGTGAGCAGTACTTC
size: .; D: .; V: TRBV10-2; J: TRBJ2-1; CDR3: CASRSRDHNEQFF; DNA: TGCGCCAGCAGATCCCGGGACCACAATGAGCAGTTCTTC
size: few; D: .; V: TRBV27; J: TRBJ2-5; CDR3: CASSPYQASQETQYF; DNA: TGTGCCAGCAGTCCCTACCAGGCGTCCCAAGAGACCCAGTACTTC